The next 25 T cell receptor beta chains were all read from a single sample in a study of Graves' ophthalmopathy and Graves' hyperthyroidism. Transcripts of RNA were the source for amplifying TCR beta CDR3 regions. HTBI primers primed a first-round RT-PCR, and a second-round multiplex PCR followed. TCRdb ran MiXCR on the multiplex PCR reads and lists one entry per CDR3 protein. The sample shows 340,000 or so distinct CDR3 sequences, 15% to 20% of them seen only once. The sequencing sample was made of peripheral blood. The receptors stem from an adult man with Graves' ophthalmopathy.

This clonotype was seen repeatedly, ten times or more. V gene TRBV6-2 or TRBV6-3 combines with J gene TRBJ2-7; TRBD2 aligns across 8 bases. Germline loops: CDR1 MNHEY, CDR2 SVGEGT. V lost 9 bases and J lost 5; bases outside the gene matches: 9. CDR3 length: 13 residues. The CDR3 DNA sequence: TGTGCCAGTCAACCGGGGGGGCCTAACGAGCAGTACTTC. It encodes CASQPGGPNEQYF.

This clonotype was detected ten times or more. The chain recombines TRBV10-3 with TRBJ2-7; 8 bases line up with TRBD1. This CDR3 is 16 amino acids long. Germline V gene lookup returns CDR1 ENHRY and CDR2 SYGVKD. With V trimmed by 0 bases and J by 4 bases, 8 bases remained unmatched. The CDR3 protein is CAISESPDRVLYEQYF. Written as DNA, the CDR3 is TGTGCCATCAGTGAGTCCCCGGACAGGGTTCTATACGAGCAGTACTTC.

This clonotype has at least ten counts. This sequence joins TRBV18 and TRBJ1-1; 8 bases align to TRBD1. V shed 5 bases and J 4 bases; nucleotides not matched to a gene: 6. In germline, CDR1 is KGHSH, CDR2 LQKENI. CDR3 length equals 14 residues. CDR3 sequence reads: CASSRQGMGTEAFF. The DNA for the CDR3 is TGTGCCAGCTCAAGACAGGGGATGGGCACTGAAGCTTTCTTT.

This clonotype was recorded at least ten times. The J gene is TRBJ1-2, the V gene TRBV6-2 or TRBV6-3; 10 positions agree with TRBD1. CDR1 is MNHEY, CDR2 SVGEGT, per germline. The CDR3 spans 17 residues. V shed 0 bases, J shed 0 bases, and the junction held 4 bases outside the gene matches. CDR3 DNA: TGTGCCAGCAGTTACTCGACCGGGACAGGGGCTAACTATGGCTACACCTTC. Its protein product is CASSYSTGTGANYGYTF.

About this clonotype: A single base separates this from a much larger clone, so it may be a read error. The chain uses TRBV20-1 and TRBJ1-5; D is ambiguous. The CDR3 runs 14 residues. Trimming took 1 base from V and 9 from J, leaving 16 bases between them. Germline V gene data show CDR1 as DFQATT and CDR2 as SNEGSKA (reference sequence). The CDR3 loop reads CSARGHRVDRPQHF. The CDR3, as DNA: TGCAGTGCTAGAGGTCACAGAGTCGATCGGCCCCAGCATTTT.

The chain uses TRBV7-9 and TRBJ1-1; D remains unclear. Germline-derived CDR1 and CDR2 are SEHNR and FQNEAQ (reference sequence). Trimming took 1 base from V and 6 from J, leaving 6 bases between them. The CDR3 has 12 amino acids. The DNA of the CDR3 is TGTGCCAGCAGCTTAGGTCGACCTGAAGCTTTCTTT. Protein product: CASSLGRPEAFF.

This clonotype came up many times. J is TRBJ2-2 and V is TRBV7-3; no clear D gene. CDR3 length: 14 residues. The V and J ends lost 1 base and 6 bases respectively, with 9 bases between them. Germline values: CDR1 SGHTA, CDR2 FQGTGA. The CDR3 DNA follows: TGTGCCAGCAGCTTAAACTATGGGGCCGGGGAGCTGTTTTTT. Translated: CASSLNYGAGELFF.

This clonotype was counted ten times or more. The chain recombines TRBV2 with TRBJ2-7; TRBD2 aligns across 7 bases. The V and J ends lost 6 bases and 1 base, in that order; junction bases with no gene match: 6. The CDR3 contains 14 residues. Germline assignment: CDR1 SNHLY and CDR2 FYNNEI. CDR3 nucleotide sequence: TGTGCCAGCAGGCCAGGAGCGGGATCCTACGAGCAGTACTTC. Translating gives CASRPGAGSYEQYF.

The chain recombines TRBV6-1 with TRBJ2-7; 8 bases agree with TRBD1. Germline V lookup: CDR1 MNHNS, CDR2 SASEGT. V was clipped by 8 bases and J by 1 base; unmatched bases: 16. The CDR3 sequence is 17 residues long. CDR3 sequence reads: CASGGGLWDRLSYEQYF. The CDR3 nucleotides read TGTGCCAGCGGTGGGGGTCTGTGGGACAGGTTGTCCTACGAGCAGTACTTC.

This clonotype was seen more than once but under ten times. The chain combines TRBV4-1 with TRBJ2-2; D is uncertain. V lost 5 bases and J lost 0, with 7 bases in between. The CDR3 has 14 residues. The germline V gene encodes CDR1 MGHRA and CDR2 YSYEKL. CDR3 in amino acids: CASSTIPNTGELFF. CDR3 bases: TGCGCCAGCAGCACAATTCCGAACACCGGGGAGCTGTTTTTT.

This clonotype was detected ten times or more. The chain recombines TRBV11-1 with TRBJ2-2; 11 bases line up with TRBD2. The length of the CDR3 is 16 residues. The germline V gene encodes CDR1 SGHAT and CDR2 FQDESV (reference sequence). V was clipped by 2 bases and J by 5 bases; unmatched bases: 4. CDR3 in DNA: TGTGCCAGCAGCTTACTAGCGGGAGGTCGGACCGGGGAGCTGTTTTTT. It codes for CASSLLAGGRTGELFF. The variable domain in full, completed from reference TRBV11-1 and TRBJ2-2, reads EAEVAQSPRYKITEKSQAVAFWCDPISGHATLYWYRQILGQGPELLVQFQDESVVDDSQLPKDRFSAERLKGVDSTLKIQPAELGDSAMYLCASSLLAGGRTGELFFGEGSRLTVL.

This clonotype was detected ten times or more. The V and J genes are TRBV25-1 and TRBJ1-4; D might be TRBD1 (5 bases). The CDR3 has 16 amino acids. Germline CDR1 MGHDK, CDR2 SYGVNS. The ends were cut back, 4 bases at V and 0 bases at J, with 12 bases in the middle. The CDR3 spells CASSAWGTATNEKLFF. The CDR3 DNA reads TGTGCCAGCAGTGCGTGGGGCACAGCAACTAATGAAAAACTGTTTTTT.

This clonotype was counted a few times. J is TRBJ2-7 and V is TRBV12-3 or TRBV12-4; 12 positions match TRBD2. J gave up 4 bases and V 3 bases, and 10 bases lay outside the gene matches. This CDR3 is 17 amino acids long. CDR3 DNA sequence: TGTGCCAGCAGTTTGGGAGACGGACTAGCGGGAAGTTACGAGCAGTACTTC. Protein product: CASSLGDGLAGSYEQYF.

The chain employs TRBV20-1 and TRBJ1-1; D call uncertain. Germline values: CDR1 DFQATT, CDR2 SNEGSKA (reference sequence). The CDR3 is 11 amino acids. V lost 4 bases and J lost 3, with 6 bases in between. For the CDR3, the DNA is TGCAGTGCTATAGTGGACACTGAAGCTTTCTTT. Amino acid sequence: CSAIVDTEAFF.

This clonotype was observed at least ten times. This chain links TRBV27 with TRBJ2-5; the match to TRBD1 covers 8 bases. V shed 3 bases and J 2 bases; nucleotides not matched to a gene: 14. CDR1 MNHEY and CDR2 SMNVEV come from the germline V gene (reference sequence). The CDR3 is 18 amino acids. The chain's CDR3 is CASSFPVEGQGAQETQYF. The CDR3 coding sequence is TGTGCCAGCAGTTTTCCCGTAGAAGGACAGGGTGCGCAAGAGACCCAGTACTTC.

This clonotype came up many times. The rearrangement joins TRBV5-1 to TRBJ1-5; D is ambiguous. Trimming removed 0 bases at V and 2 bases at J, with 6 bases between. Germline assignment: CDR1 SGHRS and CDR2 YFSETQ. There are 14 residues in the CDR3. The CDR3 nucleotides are TGCGCCAGCAGCTTGGTAGGTGGCAATCAGCCCCAGCATTTT. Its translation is CASSLVGGNQPQHF.

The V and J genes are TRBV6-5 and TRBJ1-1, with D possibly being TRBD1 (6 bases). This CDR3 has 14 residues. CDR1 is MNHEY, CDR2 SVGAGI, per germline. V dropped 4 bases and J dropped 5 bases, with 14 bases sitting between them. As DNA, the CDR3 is TGTGCCAGCAGTTTCCGAGGACAGCCTACTGAAGCTTTCTTT. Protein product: CASSFRGQPTEAFF.

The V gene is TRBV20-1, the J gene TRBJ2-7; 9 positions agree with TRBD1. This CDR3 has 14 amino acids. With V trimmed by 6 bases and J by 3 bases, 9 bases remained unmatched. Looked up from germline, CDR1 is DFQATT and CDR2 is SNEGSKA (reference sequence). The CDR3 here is CSAESGQGFYEQYF. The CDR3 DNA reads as TGCAGTGCCGAATCGGGACAGGGATTCTACGAGCAGTACTTC.

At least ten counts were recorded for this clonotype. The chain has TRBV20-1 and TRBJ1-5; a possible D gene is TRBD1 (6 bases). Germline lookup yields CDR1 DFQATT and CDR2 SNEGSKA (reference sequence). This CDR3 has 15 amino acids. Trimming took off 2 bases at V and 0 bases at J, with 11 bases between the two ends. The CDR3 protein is CSARNRAYSNQPQHF. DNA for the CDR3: TGCAGTGCTAGAAACAGGGCCTATAGCAATCAGCCCCAGCATTTT.

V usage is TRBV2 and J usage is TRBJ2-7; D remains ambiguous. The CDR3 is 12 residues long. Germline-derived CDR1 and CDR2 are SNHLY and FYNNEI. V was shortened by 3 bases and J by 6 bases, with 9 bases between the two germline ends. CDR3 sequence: CASSDEGIEQYF. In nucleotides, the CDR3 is TGTGCCAGCAGTGATGAAGGGATCGAGCAGTACTTC.

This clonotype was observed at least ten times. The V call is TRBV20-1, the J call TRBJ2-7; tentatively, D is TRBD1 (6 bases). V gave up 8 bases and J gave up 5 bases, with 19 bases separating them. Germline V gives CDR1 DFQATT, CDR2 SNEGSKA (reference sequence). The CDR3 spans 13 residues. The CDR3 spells CSSAFDRSHEQYF. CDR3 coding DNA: TGCAGTTCCGCCTTCGACAGGTCCCACGAGCAGTACTTC.

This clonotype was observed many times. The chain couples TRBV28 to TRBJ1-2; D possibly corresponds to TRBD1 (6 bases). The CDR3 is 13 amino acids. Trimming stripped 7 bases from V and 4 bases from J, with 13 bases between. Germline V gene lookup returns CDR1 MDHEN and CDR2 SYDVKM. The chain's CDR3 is CASTEGQLYGYTF. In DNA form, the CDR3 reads TGTGCCAGCACCGAAGGACAGCTCTATGGCTACACCTTC.

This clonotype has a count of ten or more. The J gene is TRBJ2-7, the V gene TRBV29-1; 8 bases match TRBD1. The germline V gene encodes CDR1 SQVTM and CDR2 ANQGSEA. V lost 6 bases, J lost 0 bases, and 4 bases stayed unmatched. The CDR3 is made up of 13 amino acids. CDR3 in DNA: TGCAGCGTCACCGGGACAGGCTCCTACGAGCAGTACTTC. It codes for CSVTGTGSYEQYF.

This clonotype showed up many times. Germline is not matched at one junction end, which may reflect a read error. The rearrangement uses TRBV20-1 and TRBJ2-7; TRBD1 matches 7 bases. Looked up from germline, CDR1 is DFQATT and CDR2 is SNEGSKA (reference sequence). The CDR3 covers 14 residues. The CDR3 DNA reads TGCAGTGCTAGAGGCCTTGACAGGGTCCACGAGCGGTACTTC. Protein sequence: CSARGLDRVHERYF.

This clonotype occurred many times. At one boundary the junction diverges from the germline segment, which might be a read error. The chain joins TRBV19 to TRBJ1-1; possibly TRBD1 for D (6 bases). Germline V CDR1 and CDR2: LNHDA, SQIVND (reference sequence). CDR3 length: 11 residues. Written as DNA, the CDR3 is TGTGCCAGCAGTACCAGGGGTGAAGCTTTCTTT. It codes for CASSTRGEAFF.